Each of the 26 T cell receptor beta chains below was sequenced from the same sample in a study of identical twins. One entry per CDR3 protein, called by TCRdb with MiXCR from the 5' RACE reads. The table has around 250,000 distinct CDR3 sequences, 9.5% to 15% seen once. The same sample was also studied in work on yellow fever vaccine responses in identical twins.

The specimen was memory (CD45RO+) T cells sorted from blood. The source is a woman younger than 30 in good health.

This clonotype was seen many times. V is TRBV12-3 or TRBV12-4 and J is TRBJ1-2; TRBD1 matches at 9 bases. V was clipped by 6 bases and J by 6 bases; unmatched bases: 5. The CDR3 sequence is 13 residues long. The CDR3 DNA follows: TGTGCCAGCAGACGAACAGGGGGCGATGGCTACACCTTC. Amino acids: CASRRTGGDGYTF.

This chain links TRBV3-1 with TRBJ2-2; D not resolved. The germline CDR1 and CDR2 sequences are LGHDT and YNNKEL (reference sequence). There are 16 residues in the CDR3. Deletions cut 1 base from V and 5 bases from J, with 14 bases between. The DNA of the CDR3 is TGTGCCAGCAGCCAAGTCTCCACTCGGGCGACCGGGGAGCTGTTTTTT. Encoded protein: CASSQVSTRATGELFF.

This clonotype came up a few times. This chain connects TRBV15 to TRBJ1-6, with a tentative D call TRBD1 (5 bases). Germline-derived CDR1 and CDR2 are LNHNV and YYDKDF (reference sequence). Deletions cut 0 bases from V and 7 bases from J, with 10 bases between. The CDR3 spans 15 residues. The CDR3 loop is CATSRDRGSNSPLHF. The CDR3 DNA sequence: TGTGCCACCAGCAGAGATCGGGGCAGCAATTCACCCCTCCACTTT.

In this sample, this clonotype turned up many times. This chain links TRBV10-2 with TRBJ2-1; 7 bases agree with TRBD2. With 1 base clipped from V and 7 bases from J, the junction kept 13 bases outside the gene matches. This CDR3 has 17 amino acids. Per germline, CDR1 WSHSY and CDR2 SAAADI. The CDR3 sequence is CASSEFESGTLGNEQFF. The CDR3 DNA reads as TGCGCCAGCAGTGAGTTCGAAAGCGGGACTCTCGGGAATGAGCAGTTCTTC.

The V and J genes are TRBV14 and TRBJ2-7, with 7 nucleotides matching TRBD1. V gave up 4 bases and J gave up 3 bases; unmatched junction bases: 12. Germline CDR1 SGHDN, CDR2 FVKESK. This CDR3 comprises 16 residues. CDR3 sequence: CASSLGMAGGLYEQYF. The CDR3 DNA follows: TGTGCCAGCAGCCTTGGTATGGCAGGGGGTCTCTACGAGCAGTACTTC. Filled out from reference TRBV14 and TRBJ2-7, the complete variable domain reads EAGVTQFPSHSVIEKGQTVTLRCDPISGHDNLYWYRRVMGKEIKFLLHFVKESKQDESGMPNNRFLAERTGGTYSTLKVQPAELEDSGVYFCASSLGMAGGLYEQYFGPGTRLTVT.

This clonotype has a handful of counts. This rearrangement joins TRBV6-2 or TRBV6-3 to TRBJ2-7; 12 nucleotides match TRBD2. There are 16 residues in the CDR3. The trim removed 0 bases at V and 4 bases at J, leaving 4 bases unmatched. Per the germline V gene, CDR1 is MNHEY and CDR2 is SVGEGT. The CDR3 DNA reads TGTGCCAGCAGTTACTCTTTGACTAGCGGGAGTTACGAGCAGTACTTC. Translated, it gives CASSYSLTSGSYEQYF.

The rearrangement uses TRBV4-3 and TRBJ2-2; tentative D call: TRBD1 (5 bases). The germline V and J ends were trimmed by 1 base and 2 bases, with 8 bases remaining between them. The CDR3 loop spans 15 amino acids. CDR1 and CDR2 from the germline V gene are LGHNA and YSLEER. The CDR3 coding sequence is TGCGCCAGCAGCCAAGTCCAGGGTAACACCGGGGAGCTGTTTTTT. Protein sequence: CASSQVQGNTGELFF.

This clonotype has at least ten counts. V gene TRBV3-1 combines with J gene TRBJ2-7, with a weak D call TRBD1 (6 bases). Trimming took off 1 base at V and 3 bases at J, with 10 bases between the two ends. Germline CDR1 is LGHDT and CDR2 is YNNKEL (reference sequence). The CDR3 has 14 residues. CDR3 region: CASSQGSGVYEQYF. The CDR3 region has the DNA TGTGCCAGCAGCCAAGGTTCAGGGGTCTACGAGCAGTACTTC.

The table lists this clonotype with a few counts. The J gene is TRBJ1-1, the V gene TRBV7-9; 7 nucleotides line up with TRBD1. Germline V gene lookup returns CDR1 SEHNR and CDR2 FQNEAQ (reference sequence). The CDR3 totals 15 residues. The ends lost 5 bases at V and 0 bases at J; junction bases unmatched: 6. The CDR3: CASSPWQGVNTEAFF. In nucleotides, the CDR3 is TGTGCCAGCAGCCCCTGGCAGGGGGTGAACACTGAAGCTTTCTTT.

This clonotype was detected only a few times. The chain carries TRBV19 and TRBJ2-3; 8 nucleotides align to TRBD2. The CDR3 spans 14 residues. Looked up from germline, CDR1 is LNHDA and CDR2 is SQIVND (reference sequence). With 10 bases clipped from V and 2 bases from J, the junction kept 8 bases outside the gene matches. The CDR3 DNA follows: TGTGCCACTCAGCGCGGGGGGACCACAGATACGCAGTATTTT. Encoded protein: CATQRGGTTDTQYF.

This chain links TRBV4-2 with TRBJ1-2, with no clear D. The V gene's germline CDR1 is LGHNA and CDR2 YNFKEQ. Deletions cut 1 base from V and 2 bases from J, with 17 bases between. The CDR3 is made up of 17 amino acids. CDR3 coding DNA: TGTGCCAGCAGCCAAGTTTCGTCAGGCGGCCAAAACTATGGCTACACCTTC. It specifies CASSQVSSGGQNYGYTF.

The chain uses TRBV11-2 and TRBJ2-7; D might be TRBD2 (6 bases). The length of the CDR3 is 17 residues. The germline gives CDR1 SGHAT, CDR2 FQNNGV. The germline V and J ends were trimmed by 4 bases and 0 bases, with 19 bases remaining between them. CDR3 DNA: TGTGCCAGCAGCTCGACTAGAGTTGACGGCCGCTCCTACGAGCAGTACTTC. Its translation: CASSSTRVDGRSYEQYF.

A few counts support this clonotype. This sequence joins TRBV6-2 or TRBV6-3 and TRBJ2-2; 9 bases align to TRBD2. The CDR3 has 16 amino acids. V shed 7 bases, J shed 4 bases, and the junction held 10 bases outside the gene matches. Germline CDR1 MNHEY, CDR2 SVGEGT. In DNA, the CDR3 is TGTGCCAGCAAGCGGGAGGTTGGGACCTTCACCGGGGAGCTGTTTTTT. Translation: CASKREVGTFTGELFF.

This clonotype has a handful of counts. The chain couples TRBV5-1 to TRBJ2-2; possibly TRBD2 for D (5 bases). Germline-derived CDR1 and CDR2 are SGHRS and YFSETQ. V dropped 7 bases and J dropped 1 base, with 14 bases sitting between them. The CDR3 contains 15 residues. CDR3 region: CASGSGSGNTGELFF. CDR3 in DNA: TGCGCCAGCGGCTCTGGGAGCGGGAACACCGGGGAGCTGTTTTTT. The full variable domain, rest sourced from reference TRBV5-1 and TRBJ2-2, is KAGVTQTPRYLIKTRGQQVTLSCSPISGHRSVSWYQQTPGQGLQFLFEYFSETQRNKGNFPGRFSGRQFSNSRSEMNVSTLELGDSALYLCASGSGSGNTGELFFGEGSRLTVL.

This clonotype came up many times. The V and J genes are TRBV20-1 and TRBJ2-7; perhaps TRBD2 as D (6 bases). V was pared by 6 bases and J by 2 bases, with 8 bases between. Germline assignment: CDR1 DFQATT and CDR2 SNEGSKA (reference sequence). The CDR3 sequence is 11 residues long. CDR3 region: CSAGSTYEQYF. The CDR3 region has the DNA TGCAGTGCCGGGAGCACCTACGAGCAGTACTTC.

This clonotype occurred many times. V is TRBV6-2 or TRBV6-3 and J is TRBJ2-2; D unclear. CDR3 length: 13 amino acids. The V and J ends lost 3 bases and 2 bases respectively, with 4 bases between them. Per the germline V gene, CDR1 is MNHEY and CDR2 is SVGEGT. The CDR3 DNA is TGTGCCAGCAGTTATCCTAACACCGGGGAGCTGTTTTTT. Its protein is CASSYPNTGELFF.

V and J are TRBV5-1 and TRBJ2-5; a weak D match, TRBD1 (6 bases). CDR3 length: 14 amino acids. The V end was cut by 3 bases, the J end by 5 bases, with 14 bases between. Per germline, CDR1 SGHRS and CDR2 YFSETQ. CDR3 DNA: TGCGCCAGCAGCTGGGGGCTCCTGGGGGAGACCCAGTACTTC. It is translated as CASSWGLLGETQYF. Filled out from reference TRBV5-1 and TRBJ2-5, the complete variable domain reads KAGVTQTPRYLIKTRGQQVTLSCSPISGHRSVSWYQQTPGQGLQFLFEYFSETQRNKGNFPGRFSGRQFSNSRSEMNVSTLELGDSALYLCASSWGLLGETQYFGPGTRLLVL.

The chain couples TRBV7-2 to TRBJ1-1; TRBD1 agrees at 9 bases. Per germline, CDR1 SGHTA and CDR2 FQGNSA. The CDR3 covers 14 residues. After removal of 7 bases from V and 2 bases from J, the junction contained 5 bases not matched to a gene. The CDR3 DNA is TGTGCCAGCAAAGGGACAGGGAAAAACACTGAAGCTTTCTTT. The encoded protein is CASKGTGKNTEAFF.

The sample holds many counts of this clonotype. The chain has TRBV2 and TRBJ2-7; no clear D. CDR1 SNHLY and CDR2 FYNNEI come from the germline V gene. The V end lost 4 bases, the J end lost 0 bases, and 10 bases lay between the germline ends. This CDR3 is 14 amino acids long. Here the CDR3 reads CASSVSRASYEQYF. CDR3 DNA: TGTGCCAGCAGTGTAAGCCGGGCCTCCTACGAGCAGTACTTC.

The table lists this clonotype with a few counts. The chain uses TRBV6-5 and TRBJ2-2; 7 nucleotides line up with TRBD1. The CDR3 sequence is 11 residues long. Germline assignment: CDR1 MNHEY and CDR2 SVGAGI. Trimming took 11 bases from V and 7 from J; bases not matched to a gene: 4. Here the CDR3 DNA reads TGTGCCGCACAGGGGAGCGGGGAGCTGTTTTTT. Its protein product is CAAQGSGELFF.

The V gene is TRBV5-1, the J gene TRBJ2-3; 7 nucleotides align to TRBD1. CDR3 length equals 16 residues. Looked up from germline, CDR1 is SGHRS and CDR2 is YFSETQ. The trim removed 1 base at V and 4 bases at J, leaving 9 bases unmatched. CDR3 coding DNA: TGCGCCAGCAGCTTGTCGAGGGGGCAGGTCGCAGATACGCAGTATTTT. Its protein is CASSLSRGQVADTQYF. Full variable domain (missing parts from reference TRBV5-1 and TRBJ2-3): KAGVTQTPRYLIKTRGQQVTLSCSPISGHRSVSWYQQTPGQGLQFLFEYFSETQRNKGNFPGRFSGRQFSNSRSEMNVSTLELGDSALYLCASSLSRGQVADTQYFGPGTRLTVL.

The table lists this clonotype with a few counts. This chain links TRBV20-1 with TRBJ1-4; D remains unclear. The CDR3 runs to 10 residues. CDR1 is DFQATT and CDR2 is SNEGSKA in the germline V gene (reference sequence). The V and J ends lost 5 bases and 6 bases respectively, with 4 bases between them. The CDR3 loop is CSALDEKLFF. The CDR3 DNA reads TGCAGTGCTTTGGATGAAAAACTGTTTTTT.

The table lists this clonotype with a few counts. The chain joins TRBV5-1 to TRBJ2-2; TRBD1 agrees at 7 bases. Germline V gene lookup returns CDR1 SGHRS and CDR2 YFSETQ. This CDR3 is 16 amino acids long. With 4 bases clipped from V and 2 bases from J, the junction kept 8 bases outside the gene matches. The CDR3 loop reads CASSPSGTANTGELFF. As DNA, the CDR3 is TGCGCCAGCAGCCCCTCGGGGACAGCCAACACCGGGGAGCTGTTTTTT.

V and J are TRBV27 and TRBJ2-7, with a possible D match to TRBD1 (5 bases). This CDR3 has 17 residues. V was pared by 6 bases and J by 0 bases, with 21 bases between. CDR1 is MNHEY, CDR2 SMNVEV, per germline (reference sequence). The CDR3 is CASRTLTGADRSYEQYF. The CDR3 DNA is TGTGCCAGCAGGACCCTCACAGGTGCCGATCGCTCCTACGAGCAGTACTTC.

The chain has TRBV19 and TRBJ1-1; D remains unclear. Trimming took 8 bases from V and 3 from J, leaving 10 bases between them. Germline values: CDR1 LNHDA, CDR2 SQIVND (reference sequence). The CDR3 sequence is 12 residues long. The CDR3 coding sequence is TGTGCCAGTGCGATTAAATACACTGAAGCTTTCTTT. Amino acid sequence: CASAIKYTEAFF.

This clonotype was seen many times. This chain uses TRBV7-2 with TRBJ2-3; D is unclear. The germline CDR1 and CDR2 sequences are SGHTA and FQGNSA. V lost 1 base and J lost 4, with 15 bases in between. The CDR3 contains 16 residues. The CDR3 region is CASSLVVGVFADTQYF. CDR3 nucleotide sequence: TGTGCCAGCAGCTTAGTCGTTGGGGTTTTCGCAGATACGCAGTATTTT.